This entry is about one T cell receptor (beta chain). The V gene's germline CDR1 is MNHNS and CDR2 SASEGT. The CDR3 sequence is 13 residues long. V lost 5 bases, J lost 7 bases, and 6 bases stayed unmatched. TCRdb passed the 5' RACE reads through MiXCR, listing each CDR3 protein once. The table lists roughly 69,000 distinct CDR3 sequences, less than 25% of them singletons, with just under 3% in the top ten. The specimen sequenced was memory CD4+ T cells sorted from a lymph node. Subset in this sample: memory CD4+ T cells, CD4+CD45RO+CD25-. This TCR was sampled from a female donor with breast cancer. The chain combines TRBV6-1 with TRBJ2-3, with 7 bases fitting TRBD1. This CDR3 reads CASSRQGANTQYF. DNA for the CDR3: TGTGCCAGCAGTCGACAGGGAGCAAATACGCAGTATTTT.